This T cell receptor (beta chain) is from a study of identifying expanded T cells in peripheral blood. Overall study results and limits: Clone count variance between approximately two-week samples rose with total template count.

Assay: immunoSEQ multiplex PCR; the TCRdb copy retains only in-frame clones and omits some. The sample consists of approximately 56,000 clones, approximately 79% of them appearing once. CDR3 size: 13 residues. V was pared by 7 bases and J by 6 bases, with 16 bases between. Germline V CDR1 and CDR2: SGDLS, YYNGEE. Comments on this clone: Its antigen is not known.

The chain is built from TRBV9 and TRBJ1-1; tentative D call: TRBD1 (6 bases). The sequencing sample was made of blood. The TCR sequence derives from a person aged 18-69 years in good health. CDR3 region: CASGLMGASEAFF. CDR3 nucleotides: TGTGCCAGCGGCTTGATGGGGGCCTCTGAAGCTTTCTTT.